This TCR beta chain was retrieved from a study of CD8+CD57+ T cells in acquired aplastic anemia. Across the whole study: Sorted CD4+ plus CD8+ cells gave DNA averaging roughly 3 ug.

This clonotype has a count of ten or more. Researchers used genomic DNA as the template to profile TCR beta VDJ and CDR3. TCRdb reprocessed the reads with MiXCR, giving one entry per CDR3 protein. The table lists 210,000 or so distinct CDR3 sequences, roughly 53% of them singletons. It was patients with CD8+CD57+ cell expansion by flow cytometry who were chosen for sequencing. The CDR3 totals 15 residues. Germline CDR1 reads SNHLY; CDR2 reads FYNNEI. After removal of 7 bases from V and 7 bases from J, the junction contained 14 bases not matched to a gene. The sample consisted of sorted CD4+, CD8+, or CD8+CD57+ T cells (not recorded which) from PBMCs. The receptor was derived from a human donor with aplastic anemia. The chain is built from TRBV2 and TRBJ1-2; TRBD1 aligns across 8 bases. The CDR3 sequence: CASILVGQGGGGYTF. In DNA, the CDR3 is TGTGCCAGCATTTTAGTCGGACAGGGAGGTGGTGGCTACACCTTC.